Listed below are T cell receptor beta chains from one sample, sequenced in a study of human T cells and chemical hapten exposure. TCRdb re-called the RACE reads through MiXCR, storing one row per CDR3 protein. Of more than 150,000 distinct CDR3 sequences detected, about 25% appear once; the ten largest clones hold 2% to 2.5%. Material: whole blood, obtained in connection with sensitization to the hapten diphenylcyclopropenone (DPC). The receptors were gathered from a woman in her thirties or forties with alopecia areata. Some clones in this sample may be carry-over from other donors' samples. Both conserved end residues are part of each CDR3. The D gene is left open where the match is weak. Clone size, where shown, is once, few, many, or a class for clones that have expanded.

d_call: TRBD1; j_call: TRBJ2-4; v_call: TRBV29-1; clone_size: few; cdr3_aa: CSAGGAKNIQYF; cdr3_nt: TGCAGCGCAGGGGGAGCCAAAAACATTCAGTACTTC
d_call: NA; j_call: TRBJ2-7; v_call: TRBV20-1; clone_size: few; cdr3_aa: CSAHTGTGVGEQYF; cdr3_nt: TGCAGTGCTCACACAGGGACGGGGGTTGGCGAGCAGTACTTC
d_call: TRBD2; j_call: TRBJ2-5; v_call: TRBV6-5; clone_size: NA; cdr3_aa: CASSRSGTLQETQYF; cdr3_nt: TGTGCCAGCAGCCGTAGCGGGACCCTCCAAGAGACCCAGTACTTC
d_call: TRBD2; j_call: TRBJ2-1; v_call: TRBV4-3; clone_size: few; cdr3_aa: CASSQATSGRSVQFF; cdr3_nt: TGCGCCAGCAGCCAAGCGACTAGCGGGAGGTCGGTGCAGTTCTTC
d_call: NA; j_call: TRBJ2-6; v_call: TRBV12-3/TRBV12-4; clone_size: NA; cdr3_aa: CASRFQSGANVLTF; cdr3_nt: TGTGCCAGCAGATTCCAGTCTGGGGCCAACGTCCTGACTTTC
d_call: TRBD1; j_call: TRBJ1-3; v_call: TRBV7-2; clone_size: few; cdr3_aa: CASSLRTGGVSGNTIYF; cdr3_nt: TGTGCCAGCAGCTTACGGACAGGGGGAGTTTCTGGAAACACCATATATTTT
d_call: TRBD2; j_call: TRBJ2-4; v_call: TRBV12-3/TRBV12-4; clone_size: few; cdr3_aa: CASSLGGERNIQYF; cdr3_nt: TGTGCCAGCAGTTTGGGGGGGGAGAGAAACATTCAGTACTTC
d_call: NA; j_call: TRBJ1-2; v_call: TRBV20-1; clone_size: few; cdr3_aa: CSAVSGNYGYTF; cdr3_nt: TGCAGTGCAGTATCGGGGAACTATGGCTACACCTTC
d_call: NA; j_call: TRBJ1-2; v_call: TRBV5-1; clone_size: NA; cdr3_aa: CASSLEQNYGYTF; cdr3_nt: TGCGCCAGCAGCTTGGAACAGAACTATGGCTACACCTTC
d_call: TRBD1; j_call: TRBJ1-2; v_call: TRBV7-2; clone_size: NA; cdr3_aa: CASSLEAQGRGYGYTF; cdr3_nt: TGTGCCAGCAGCTTGGAAGCACAGGGGAGGGGGTATGGCTACACCTTC
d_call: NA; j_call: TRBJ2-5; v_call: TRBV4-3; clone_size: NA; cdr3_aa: CASSQVNAGQETQYF; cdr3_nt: TGCGCCAGCAGCCAAGTCAATGCTGGACAAGAGACCCAGTACTTC
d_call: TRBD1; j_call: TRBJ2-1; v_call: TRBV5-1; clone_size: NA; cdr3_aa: CASSLEKGALKDEQFF; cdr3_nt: TGCGCCAGCAGCTTGGAAAAGGGGGCCTTGAAGGATGAGCAGTTCTTC
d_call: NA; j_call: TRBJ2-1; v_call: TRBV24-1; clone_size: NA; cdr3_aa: CATSVGVTDLIDEQFF; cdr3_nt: TGTGCCACCAGTGTTGGGGTGACGGACCTTATTGATGAGCAGTTCTTC
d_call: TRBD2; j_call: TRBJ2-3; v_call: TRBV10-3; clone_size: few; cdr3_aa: CAISDSIAGGRGDTQYF; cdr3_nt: TGTGCCATCAGTGACTCGATAGCGGGAGGAAGGGGAGATACGCAGTATTTT
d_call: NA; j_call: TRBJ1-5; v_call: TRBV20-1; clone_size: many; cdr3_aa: CSARGGGTIQPQHF; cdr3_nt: TGCAGTGCTAGAGGTGGGGGAACCATTCAGCCCCAGCATTTT
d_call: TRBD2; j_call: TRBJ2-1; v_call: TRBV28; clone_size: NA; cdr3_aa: CASSLMRRGSSYNEQFF; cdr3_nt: TGTGCCAGCAGTTTAATGAGGCGGGGGAGCTCCTACAATGAGCAGTTCTTC
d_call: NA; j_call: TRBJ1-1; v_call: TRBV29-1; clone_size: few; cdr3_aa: CSVFYQGDTEAFF; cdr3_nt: TGCAGCGTTTTCTACCAGGGAGACACTGAAGCTTTCTTT
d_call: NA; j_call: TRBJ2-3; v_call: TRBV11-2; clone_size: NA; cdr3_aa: CASSLDQTTSTDTQYF; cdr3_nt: TGTGCCAGCAGCTTAGATCAGACCACTAGCACAGATACGCAGTATTTT
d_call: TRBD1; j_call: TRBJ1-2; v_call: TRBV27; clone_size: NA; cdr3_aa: CASRSGTGVGYTF; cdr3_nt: TGTGCCAGCAGATCCGGGACAGGGGTTGGCTACACCTTC
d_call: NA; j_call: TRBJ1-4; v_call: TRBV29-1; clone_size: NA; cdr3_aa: CSANRGSNEKLFF; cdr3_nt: TGCAGCGCCAATCGGGGGTCTAATGAAAAACTGTTTTTT
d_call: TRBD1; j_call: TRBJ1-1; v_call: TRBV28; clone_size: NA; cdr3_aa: CASSETGQLNTEAFF; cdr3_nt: TGTGCCAGCAGCGAAACGGGACAGCTGAACACTGAAGCTTTCTTT
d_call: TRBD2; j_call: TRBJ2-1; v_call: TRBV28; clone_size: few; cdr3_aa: CASSLSASGGNEQFF; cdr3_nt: TGTGCCAGCAGTTTATCGGCTAGCGGGGGCAATGAGCAGTTCTTC
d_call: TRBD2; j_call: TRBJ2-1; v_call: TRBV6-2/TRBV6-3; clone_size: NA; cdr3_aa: CASSSRAGIPYNEQFF; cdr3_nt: TGTGCCAGCAGTTCCCGAGCGGGAATCCCCTACAATGAGCAGTTCTTC
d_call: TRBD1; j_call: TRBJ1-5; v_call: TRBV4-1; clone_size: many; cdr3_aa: CASSPEGASNQPQHF; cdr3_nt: TGCGCCAGCAGCCCCGAGGGGGCCAGTAATCAGCCCCAGCATTTT
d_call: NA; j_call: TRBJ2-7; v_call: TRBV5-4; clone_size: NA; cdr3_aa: CASSPVLDSSYEQYF; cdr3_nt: TGTGCCAGCAGCCCGGTCCTCGACAGCTCCTACGAGCAGTACTTC
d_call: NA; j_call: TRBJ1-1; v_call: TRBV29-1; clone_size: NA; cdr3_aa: CSVELVGIGTEAFF; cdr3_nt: TGCAGCGTTGAATTAGTCGGAATCGGGACTGAAGCTTTCTTT
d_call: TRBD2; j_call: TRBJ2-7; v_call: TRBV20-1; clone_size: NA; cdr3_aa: CSASSGGRTSYEQYF; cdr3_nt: TGCAGTGCTAGTAGTGGCGGGAGGACGTCCTACGAGCAGTACTTC
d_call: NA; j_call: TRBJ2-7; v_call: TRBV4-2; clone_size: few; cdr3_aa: CASSQGRDREQYF; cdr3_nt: TGTGCCAGCAGCCAAGGAAGGGACCGGGAGCAGTACTTC
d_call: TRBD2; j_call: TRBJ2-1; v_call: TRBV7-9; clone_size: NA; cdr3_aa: CASSSAGTSANEQFF; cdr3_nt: TGTGCCAGCAGCTCAGCAGGGACTAGCGCCAATGAGCAGTTCTTC
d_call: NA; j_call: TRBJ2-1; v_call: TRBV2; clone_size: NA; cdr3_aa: CASTIRTRQEQFF; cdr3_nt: TGTGCCAGCACCATCCGGACTCGCCAAGAGCAGTTCTTC
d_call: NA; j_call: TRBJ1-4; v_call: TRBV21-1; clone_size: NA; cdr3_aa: CASPHRPPTNEKLFF; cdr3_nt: TGTGCCAGCCCCCACCGGCCGCCGACTAATGAAAAACTGTTTTTT
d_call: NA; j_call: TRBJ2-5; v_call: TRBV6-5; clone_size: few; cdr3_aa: CASRPAQRETQYF; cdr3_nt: TGTGCCAGCAGGCCGGCCCAGCGGGAGACCCAGTACTTC
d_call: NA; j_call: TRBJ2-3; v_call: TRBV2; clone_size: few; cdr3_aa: CASKPGVRADTQYF; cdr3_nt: TGTGCCAGCAAGCCCGGGGTTCGGGCAGATACGCAGTATTTT
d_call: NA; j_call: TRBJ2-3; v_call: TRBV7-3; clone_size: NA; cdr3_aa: CASSSTGPGDTQYF; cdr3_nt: TGTGCCAGCAGTTCGACAGGACCCGGAGATACGCAGTATTTT
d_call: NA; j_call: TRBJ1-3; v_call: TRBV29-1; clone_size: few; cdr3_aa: CSVEDRKGAPRNSGNTIYF; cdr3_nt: TGCAGCGTTGAAGATCGTAAGGGAGCTCCTCGTAACTCTGGAAACACCATATATTTT
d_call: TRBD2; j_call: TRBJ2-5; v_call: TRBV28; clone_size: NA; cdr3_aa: CASSPPGLEVTQYF; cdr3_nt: TGTGCCAGCAGTCCCCCGGGACTAGAGGTGACCCAGTACTTC
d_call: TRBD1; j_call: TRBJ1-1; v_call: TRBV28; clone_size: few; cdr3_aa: CATGTGGLGATEAFF; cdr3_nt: TGTGCCACCGGGACAGGGGGTTTAGGGGCCACTGAAGCTTTCTTT
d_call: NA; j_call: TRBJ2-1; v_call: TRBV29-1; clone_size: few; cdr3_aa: CSVKLGSSSYNEQFF; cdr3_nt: TGCAGCGTTAAGCTTGGGTCCAGCTCCTACAATGAGCAGTTCTTC
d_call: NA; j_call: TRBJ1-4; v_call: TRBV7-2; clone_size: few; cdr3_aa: CASSSDRPNEKLFF; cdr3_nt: TGTGCCAGCAGCTCGGACAGACCTAATGAAAAACTGTTTTTT
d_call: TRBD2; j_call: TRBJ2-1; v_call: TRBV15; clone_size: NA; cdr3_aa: CATSGGGSSYNEQFF; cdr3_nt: TGTGCCACCAGCGGCGGGGGGAGCTCCTACAATGAGCAGTTCTTC
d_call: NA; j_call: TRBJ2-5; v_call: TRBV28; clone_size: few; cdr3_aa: CASRSGGEKTQYF; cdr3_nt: TGTGCCAGCAGGTCAGGGGGGGAAAAGACCCAGTACTTC
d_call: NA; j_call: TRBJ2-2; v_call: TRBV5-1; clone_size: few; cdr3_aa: CASRTGWRAGELFF; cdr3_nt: TGCGCCAGCAGAACAGGGTGGAGGGCCGGGGAGCTGTTTTTT
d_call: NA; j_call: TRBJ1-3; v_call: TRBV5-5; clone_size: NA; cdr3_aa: CASSLAQGNPGNTIYF; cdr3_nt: TGTGCCAGCAGCTTGGCACAGGGTAATCCTGGAAACACCATATATTTT
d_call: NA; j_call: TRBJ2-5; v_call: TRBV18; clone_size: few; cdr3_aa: CASLPTPPPQQETQYF; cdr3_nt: TGTGCCAGCTTACCAACCCCCCCTCCCCAACAAGAGACCCAGTACTTC
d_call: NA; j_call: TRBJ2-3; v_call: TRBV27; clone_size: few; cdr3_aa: CASSRERRSTDTQYF; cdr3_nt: TGTGCCAGCAGCAGAGAGCGGAGAAGCACAGATACGCAGTATTTT
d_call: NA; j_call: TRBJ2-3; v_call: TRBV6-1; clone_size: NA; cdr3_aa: CASIRSQSTDTQYF; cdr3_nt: TGTGCCAGCATCAGGAGTCAGAGCACAGATACGCAGTATTTT
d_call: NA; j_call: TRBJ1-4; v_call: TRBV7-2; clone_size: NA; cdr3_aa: CASRSGDRNEKLFF; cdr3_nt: TGTGCCAGCAGGTCTGGAGACAGGAATGAAAAACTGTTTTTT